Here is one TCR beta chain with its context. The CDR3 runs 15 residues. J lost 6 bases, V lost 0 bases, and 6 bases had no gene match. The germline V gene encodes CDR1 SEHNR and CDR2 FQNEAQ (reference sequence). This sample is drawn from a study of control samples from healthy donors and cancer patients. Assay used: immunoSEQ multiplex PCR; TCRdb lists only in-frame clones, some missing. The sample contains approximately 70,000 clones, 80% to 90% of which appear only once. The receptor was isolated from a woman aged 45-65 years with head and neck cancer. The rearrangement uses TRBV7-9 and TRBJ2-3; TRBD2 agrees at 7 bases. The sequenced sample was PBMCs. This chain's CDR3 is CASSLAGGGLDTQYF. The CDR3 bases are TGTGCCAGCAGCTTAGCTGGGGGGGGTCTGGATACGCAGTATTTT.